The 22 T cell receptor beta chains below all came from one sample that was sequenced in a study of T cell changes during pregnancy in multiple sclerosis. This table comes from immunoSEQ multiplex PCR, and its TCRdb copy is limited to in-frame clones, with some not included. The data show about 44,000 clones, about 96% seen once. The material sequenced was peripheral blood, taken in the second trimester of pregnancy. All receptors come from a female donor with multiple sclerosis, enrolled in a pregnancy study.

This clone was seen only a few times. The genes are TRBV19 and TRBJ1-1; unclear D gene. This CDR3 has 12 residues. Trimming cost V 4 bases and J 4 bases, with 7 bases left between them. Germline lookup yields CDR1 LNHDA and CDR2 SQIVND (reference sequence). The CDR3 nucleotides are TGTGCCAGTAGTACAGTAGCCACTGAAGCTTTCTTT. Amino acid sequence: CASSTVATEAFF.

The chain recombines TRBV7-2 with TRBJ2-7; 7 bases fit TRBD2. The CDR3 runs to 14 residues. Germline loops: CDR1 SGHTA, CDR2 FQGNSA. V shed 3 bases and J 0 bases; nucleotides not matched to a gene: 2. The CDR3 nucleotides read TGTGCCAGCAGCTTCGGGGGGAGCTCCTACGAGCAGTACTTC. Its translation: CASSFGGSSYEQYF.

This rearrangement joins TRBV15 to TRBJ2-2; D is perhaps TRBD1 (6 bases). This CDR3 is 16 amino acids long. The germline CDR1 and CDR2 sequences are LNHNV and YYDKDF (reference sequence). The V and J ends lost 1 base and 4 bases respectively, with 13 bases between them. The CDR3 spells CATSRVAWGRTGELFF. Written as DNA, the CDR3 is TGTGCCACCAGCAGAGTAGCGTGGGGGCGCACCGGGGAGCTGTTTTTT.

This chain links TRBV25-1 with TRBJ1-4; D is ambiguous. With 5 bases removed from V and 4 bases from J, the gap between germline ends came to 14 bases. Germline CDR1 reads MGHDK; CDR2 reads SYGVNS. This CDR3 comprises 15 residues. In nucleotides, the CDR3 is TGTGCCAGCAGTTTGGCGGTGGCTTATAATGAAAAACTGTTTTTT. Encoded protein: CASSLAVAYNEKLFF.

The chain is built from TRBV7-9 and TRBJ1-1; 7 bases align to TRBD1. Germline CDR1 SEHNR, CDR2 FQNEAQ (reference sequence). The CDR3 consists of 16 residues. V was clipped by 3 bases and J by 0 bases; unmatched bases: 7. The CDR3 here is CASSFYRGPMNTEAFF. The CDR3, as DNA: TGTGCCAGCAGCTTTTACAGGGGACCCATGAACACTGAAGCTTTCTTT.

The chain is built from TRBV28 and TRBJ1-2; the D is unclear. The V end lost 2 bases, the J end lost 0 bases, and 7 bases lay between the germline ends. The CDR3 is 14 residues long. From germline, CDR1 is MDHEN and CDR2 SYDVKM. The CDR3 sequence: CASSLSGPNYGYTF. The CDR3 nucleotides read TGTGCCAGCAGTTTAAGCGGTCCTAACTATGGCTACACCTTC.

The chain links TRBV18 to TRBJ2-2; D gene ambiguous. The CDR3 totals 12 residues. The V gene lost 4 bases and the J gene lost 4 bases, with 4 bases spanning the gap. Germline CDR1 is KGHSH and CDR2 is LQKENI. For the CDR3, the DNA is TGTGCCAGCTCACGGAGCACCGGGGAGCTGTTTTTT. This sequence encodes CASSRSTGELFF. Using reference TRBV18 and TRBJ2-2 for the parts outside the CDR3, the full variable domain is NAGVMQNPRHLVRRRGQEARLRCSPMKGHSHVYWYRQLPEEGLKFMVYLQKENIIDESGMPKERFSAEFPKEGPSILRIQQVVRGDSAAYFCASSRSTGELFFGEGSRLTVL.

This clone appeared once. The chain has TRBV5-1 and TRBJ2-3; 8 nucleotides agree with TRBD1. V was clipped by 2 bases and J by 2 bases; unmatched bases: 4. In germline, CDR1 is SGHRS, CDR2 YFSETQ. CDR3 size: 15 residues. The CDR3 loop is CASSLPGGYTDTQYF. For the CDR3, the DNA is TGCGCCAGCAGCTTACCAGGGGGCTACACAGATACGCAGTATTTT.

V and J are TRBV11-3 and TRBJ2-3; 10 nucleotides line up with TRBD1. The length of the CDR3 is 15 residues. From germline, CDR1 is SGHNT and CDR2 YENEEA. V lost 5 bases and J lost 4; bases outside the gene matches: 6. The CDR3 nucleotides read TGTGCCAGCAGCCCGGGACAGGGGAGTTCAGATACGCAGTATTTT. This codes for CASSPGQGSSDTQYF.

The count of this clone is one. The V call is TRBV5-1, the J call TRBJ2-1; 10 positions match TRBD2. Germline V gene sequence: CDR1 SGHRS, CDR2 YFSETQ. The CDR3 covers 16 residues. Trimming took 0 bases from V and 6 from J; bases not matched to a gene: 6. The CDR3 sequence: CASSLAGTSVSNEQFF. CDR3 DNA sequence: TGCGCCAGCAGCTTGGCCGGGACTAGCGTATCCAATGAGCAGTTCTTC. Using reference TRBV5-1 and TRBJ2-1 for the parts outside the CDR3, the full variable domain is KAGVTQTPRYLIKTRGQQVTLSCSPISGHRSVSWYQQTPGQGLQFLFEYFSETQRNKGNFPGRFSGRQFSNSRSEMNVSTLELGDSALYLCASSLAGTSVSNEQFFGPGTRLTVL.

This chain links TRBV19 with TRBJ1-5, with unresolved D. CDR1 is LNHDA, CDR2 SQIVND, per germline (reference sequence). The CDR3 totals 14 residues. Trimming stripped 3 bases from V and 0 bases from J, with 6 bases between. CDR3 protein: CASSIMYSNQPQHF. CDR3 DNA: TGTGCCAGTAGTATTATGTATAGCAATCAGCCCCAGCATTTT.

The rearrangement uses TRBV30 and TRBJ1-2, with TRBD1 identical over 7 bases. The J segment lost 1 base and the V segment lost 5 bases, leaving 13 bases of the junction unmatched. In germline, CDR1 is GTSNPN, CDR2 SVGIG (reference sequence). This CDR3 is built from 16 residues. CDR3 residues: CAWARDSILVNYGYTF. For the CDR3, the DNA is TGTGCCTGGGCCCGGGACAGCATCCTGGTTAACTATGGCTACACCTTC.

This sequence joins TRBV9 and TRBJ1-1; 10 bases match TRBD1. CDR1 and CDR2 (germline): SGDLS, YYNGEE. This CDR3 has 15 amino acids. J gave up 4 bases and V 3 bases, and 6 bases lay outside the gene matches. CDR3 nucleotides: TGTGCCAGCAGCGCCCCGGGACAGGGGAGCACTGAAGCTTTCTTT. Its translation is CASSAPGQGSTEAFF.

The count of this clone is one. The chain combines TRBV4-1 with TRBJ2-3; 13 bases align to TRBD2. The CDR3 is 16 residues long. V lost 5 bases to trimming and J lost 3 bases; unmatched junction nucleotides: 5. Germline lookup yields CDR1 MGHRA and CDR2 YSYEKL. DNA for the CDR3: TGCGCCAGCAGCTACGGGACTAGCGGGGAGACAGATACGCAGTATTTT. Protein product: CASSYGTSGETDTQYF.

This clone was recorded once. The chain recombines TRBV5-1 with TRBJ1-1, with a tentative D call TRBD1 (6 bases). Germline assignment: CDR1 SGHRS and CDR2 YFSETQ. The germline V and J ends were trimmed by 0 bases and 4 bases, with 19 bases remaining between them. The CDR3 covers 17 residues. The CDR3 DNA follows: TGCGCCAGCAGCTTGGCGGGCCGACAGGCCTCGCGCACTGAAGCTTTCTTT. This translates into CASSLAGRQASRTEAFF.

The chain links TRBV2 to TRBJ2-2; possibly TRBD1 for D (5 bases). The CDR3 length is 16 residues. V lost 11 bases and J 1 base, leaving 20 bases between the germline ends. Germline CDR1 and CDR2: SNHLY and FYNNEI. The CDR3 here is CAGQYPQRGNTGELFF. CDR3 nucleotide sequence: TGTGCCGGCCAATATCCCCAAAGGGGGAACACCGGGGAGCTGTTTTTT.

This chain links TRBV11-3 with TRBJ2-3; D may be TRBD1 (5 bases). The V end was cut by 2 bases, the J end by 9 bases, with 9 bases between. Germline CDR1 reads SGHNT; CDR2 reads YENEEA. The CDR3 loop spans 12 amino acids. For the CDR3, the DNA is TGTGCCAGCAGCTTAAGGCAGGGCACGCAGTATTTT. This codes for CASSLRQGTQYF.

The V and J genes are TRBV28 and TRBJ1-4, with D hard to call. CDR3 length equals 15 residues. The germline CDR1 and CDR2 sequences are MDHEN and SYDVKM. V was pared by 5 bases and J by 8 bases, with 18 bases between. The CDR3 DNA reads as TGTGCCAGCAGTCCCGGACGGACTCAGGCCGAAAAACTGTTTTTT. Translating it yields CASSPGRTQAEKLFF.

This chain connects TRBV6-1 to TRBJ2-1; 10 bases are a match to TRBD1. The length of the CDR3 is 15 residues. Per the germline V gene, CDR1 is MNHNS and CDR2 is SASEGT. Trimming cost V 1 base and J 6 bases; bases outside gene matches: 3. CDR3 DNA: TGTGCCAGCAGTGAAGGGGGGACAGGGGTCAATGAGCAGTTCTTC. Its translation is CASSEGGTGVNEQFF.

This chain links TRBV29-1 with TRBJ2-3, with 11 positions matching TRBD2. V trimming: 3 bases; J trimming: 7 bases; junction bases outside the gene matches: 6. The germline V gene has CDR1 SQVTM and CDR2 ANQGSEA. The CDR3 is 14 residues long. The DNA of the CDR3 is TGCAGCGTTGACTGGCTAGCGGGGGGAAATACGCAGTATTTT. Its translation is CSVDWLAGGNTQYF.

A single count supports this clone. This sequence joins TRBV5-1 and TRBJ2-1; possible D gene TRBD1, 6 bases. The CDR3 totals 18 residues. From germline, CDR1 is SGHRS and CDR2 YFSETQ. V was trimmed by 1 base and J by 4 bases, leaving 21 bases between them. This CDR3 reads CASSLLRTGQSMYNEQFF. CDR3 coding DNA: TGCGCCAGCAGCTTGCTTCGTACAGGGCAAAGTATGTACAATGAGCAGTTCTTC.

J is TRBJ2-1 and V is TRBV2; 7 nucleotides align to TRBD1. This CDR3 region has 15 residues. With V trimmed by 6 bases and J by 5 bases, 10 bases remained unmatched. Germline CDR1 SNHLY, CDR2 FYNNEI. The CDR3 here is CASSVPGDRDNEQFF. In nucleotides, the CDR3 is TGTGCCAGCAGCGTACCCGGAGACAGGGACAATGAGCAGTTCTTC.